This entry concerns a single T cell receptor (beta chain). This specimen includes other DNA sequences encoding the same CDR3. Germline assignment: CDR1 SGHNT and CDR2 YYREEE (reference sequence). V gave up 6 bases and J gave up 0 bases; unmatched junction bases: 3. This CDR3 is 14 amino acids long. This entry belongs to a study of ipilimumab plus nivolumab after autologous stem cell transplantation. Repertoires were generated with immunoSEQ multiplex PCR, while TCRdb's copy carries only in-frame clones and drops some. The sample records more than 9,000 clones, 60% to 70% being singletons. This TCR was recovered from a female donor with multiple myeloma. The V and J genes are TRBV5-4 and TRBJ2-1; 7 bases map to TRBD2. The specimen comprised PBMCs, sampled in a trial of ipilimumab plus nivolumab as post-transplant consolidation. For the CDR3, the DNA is TGTGCCAGCACGCGGGAGAGCTCCTACAATGAGCAGTTCTTC. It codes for CASTRESSYNEQFF. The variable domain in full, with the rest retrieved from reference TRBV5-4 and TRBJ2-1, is ETGVTQSPTHLIKTRGQQVTLRCSSQSGHNTVSWYQQALGQGPQFIFQYYREEENGRGNFPPRFSGLQFPNYSSELNVNALELDDSALYLCASTRESSYNEQFFGPGTRLTVL.